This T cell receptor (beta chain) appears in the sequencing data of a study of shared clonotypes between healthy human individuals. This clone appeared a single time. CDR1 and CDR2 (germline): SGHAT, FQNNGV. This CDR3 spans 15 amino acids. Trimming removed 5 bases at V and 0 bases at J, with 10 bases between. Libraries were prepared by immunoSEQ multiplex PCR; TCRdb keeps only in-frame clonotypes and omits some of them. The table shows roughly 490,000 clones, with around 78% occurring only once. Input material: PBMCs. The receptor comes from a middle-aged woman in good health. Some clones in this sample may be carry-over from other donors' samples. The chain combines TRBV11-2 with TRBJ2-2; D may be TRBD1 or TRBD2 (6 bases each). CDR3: CASSLRGANTGELFF. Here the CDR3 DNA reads TGTGCCAGCAGCCTGAGGGGGGCGAACACCGGGGAGCTGTTTTTT.